The clone carrying this TCR beta chain was detected many times. Its antigen is unidentified. The record originates from a study of T cells in Graves' hyperthyroidism and ophthalmopathy. No progression to ophthalmopathy during 18 months of follow-up defined stable disease. Amplified regions were TCR beta CDR3 sequences from RNA transcripts. First-round RT-PCR of the TCR CDR3 relied on the HTBI primer set. From the multiplex PCR reads, TCRdb called clonotypes with MiXCR, one entry per CDR3 protein. The data show about 290,000 distinct CDR3 sequences, around 13% seen once. Overall study findings and caveats: Also found in blood were most expanded thyroid clonotypes above 0.001. From stable hyperthyroidism, ophthalmopathy was set apart by a 13 V-J model.

There are 13 residues in the CDR3. After removal of 4 bases from V and 9 bases from J, the junction contained 8 bases not matched to a gene. The V gene's germline CDR1 is SGHAT and CDR2 FQNNGV. The V gene is TRBV11-2, the J gene TRBJ1-1; 7 bases line up with TRBD1. The source material was blood. This TCR came from a woman aged 40-49 years with Graves' hyperthyroidism. The DNA of the CDR3 is TGTGCCAGCAGCTCGGACCGGGACAGTAAAGCTTTCTTT. Its translation is CASSSDRDSKAFF.